This note documents a single TCR beta chain sequence. Its antigen is still unknown. This entry is derived from a study of OX40 agonist ivuxolimab in advanced cancers. Notes on the study in general: Compared with CD4+, CD8+ T cells on average had more expanded clones.

The protocol was immunoSEQ multiplex PCR, while the TCRdb copy is restricted to in-frame clones and leaves out a portion. The table includes under 90,000 clones, 65% to 90% detected once. The CDR3 contains 20 residues. V lost 1 base to trimming and J lost 2 bases; unmatched junction nucleotides: 7. Germline CDR1 SGHRS, CDR2 YFSETQ. The input for sequencing was CD4+ or CD8+ T cells sorted from blood, taken in a trial of the OX40 agonist ivuxolimab. This chain joins TRBV5-1 and TRBJ2-6; the match to TRBD2 covers 15 bases. This clonotype originated in an adult with an advanced solid tumor such as melanoma, head and neck, liver or kidney cancer. This CDR3 is CASSLRTSGGGLPGANVLTF. Here the CDR3 DNA reads TGCGCCAGCAGCTTGAGGACTAGCGGGGGGGGCCTGCCTGGGGCCAACGTCCTGACTTTC. Together with reference TRBV5-1 and TRBJ2-6, the CDR3 gives the full variable domain: KAGVTQTPRYLIKTRGQQVTLSCSPISGHRSVSWYQQTPGQGLQFLFEYFSETQRNKGNFPGRFSGRQFSNSRSEMNVSTLELGDSALYLCASSLRTSGGGLPGANVLTFGAGSRLTVL.